Listed below are T cell receptor beta chains from one sample, sequenced in a study of spatial heterogeneity in lung cancer. TCRdb itself ran the 5' RACE reads through MiXCR, one entry per CDR3 protein. The sample shows roughly 38,000 distinct CDR3 sequences, 10% to 13% of them seen only once. The sample was PBMCs, taken at follow-up. These receptors all come from a female donor with early-stage non-small cell lung cancer. The CDR3 runs from the conserved cysteine through the conserved F or W. A D gene is named only where the DNA matches it firmly. The size of a clone is reported for some rows only, either as once, few or many, or as a class for expanded clones.

.	TRBV11-2	TRBJ2-5	.	TGTGCCAGCAGCTTAGATCGAGGGCAGCAAGAGACCCAGTACTTC	CASSLDRGQQETQYF
many	TRBV12-3/TRBV12-4	TRBJ2-5	.	TGTGCCAGCAGCTCCCATACAGCGTACCAAGAGACCCAGTACTTC	CASSSHTAYQETQYF
many	TRBV12-3/TRBV12-4	TRBJ2-1	.	TGTGCCAGCAGTCTAGCAGGTTTTCGGGGACACAATGAGCAGTTCTTC	CASSLAGFRGHNEQFF
few	TRBV7-2	TRBJ2-3	.	TGTGCCAGCAGCCTGGAGGACTTTACAGATACGCAGTATTTT	CASSLEDFTDTQYF
many	TRBV5-4	TRBJ2-1	TRBD1	TGTGCCAGCAGCAGGGACAGGGTGTACAATGAGCAGTTCTTC	CASSRDRVYNEQFF
medium-sized	TRBV28	TRBJ2-7	TRBD2	TGTGCCAGCAGTTTATACGGGGGGGCACGGTACGAGCAGTACTTC	CASSLYGGARYEQYF
many	TRBV20-1	TRBJ1-5	.	TGCAGTGCTAGAGCTTCAGGGTTCCAGCCCCAGCATTTT	CSARASGFQPQHF
.	TRBV7-9	TRBJ2-1	TRBD2	TGTGCCAGCAGCCTTAGCGGGGGGGCGTCTGGTGAGCAGTTCTTC	CASSLSGGASGEQFF
.	TRBV7-8	TRBJ2-3	TRBD1	TGTGCCAGCAGCCTCAACAGAGCGACAGGGGGGAGGACAGATACGCAGTATTTT	CASSLNRATGGRTDTQYF
few	TRBV19	TRBJ1-5	.	TGTGCCAGTAGTATAGTCCTGGTGGGCAATCAGCCCCAGCATTTT	CASSIVLVGNQPQHF
.	TRBV5-6	TRBJ2-2	TRBD2	TGTGCCAGCAGCGTCACAGCCGGGACTAGCCCCACCGGGGAGCTGTTTTTT	CASSVTAGTSPTGELFF
many	TRBV12-3/TRBV12-4	TRBJ1-1	.	TGTGCCAGCAGTTTTGGGACGTACACTGAAGCTTTCTTT	CASSFGTYTEAFF
few	TRBV4-1	TRBJ2-1	TRBD1	TGCGCCAGCAGCCAAGGGTTGCTCCGGGACAGGGGAAGTGAGCAGTTCTTC	CASSQGLLRDRGSEQFF
.	TRBV10-2	TRBJ1-1	.	TGCGCCAGCCGCGACGGGGGCGCAGGAGGGAACACTGAAGCTTTCTTT	CASRDGGAGGNTEAFF
.	TRBV7-9	TRBJ2-2	.	TGTGCCAGCAGCCCAGGGTTCACCGGGGAGCTGTTTTTT	CASSPGFTGELFF
many	TRBV5-4	TRBJ2-4	TRBD2	TGTGCCAGCAGCCCCGATAGAGCGGGAGGCAAAAACATTCAGTACTTC	CASSPDRAGGKNIQYF
few	TRBV2	TRBJ2-7	TRBD2	TGTGCCAGCAGTGAATTCAGCGGGGGCCGCTACGAGCAGTACTTC	CASSEFSGGRYEQYF
few	TRBV5-1	TRBJ2-7	TRBD1	TGCGCCAGCAGCTTGAGGGACAGGGTAAGGCCCGAGCAGTACTTC	CASSLRDRVRPEQYF
many	TRBV15	TRBJ1-1	.	TGTGCCACCAGCAGAGAGGGGAATTCTGAAGCTTTCTTT	CATSREGNSEAFF
.	TRBV3-1	TRBJ1-1	.	TGTGCCAGCAGCCGCATTCCCGGGGACACTGAAGCTTTCTTT	CASSRIPGDTEAFF
.	TRBV2	TRBJ2-5	.	TGTGCCAGCAGTAGAGGACGGCAAGAGACCCAGTACTTC	CASSRGRQETQYF
few	TRBV7-2	TRBJ1-2	.	TGTGCCAGCAGCATATCTCCGGGACCGCTATCTATAGGCTACACCTTC	CASSISPGPLSIGYTF
.	TRBV12-5	TRBJ2-7	.	TGTGCTAGTGGTTTGGGTCGAGGGGTCCCCTACGAGCAGTACTTC	CASGLGRGVPYEQYF
many	TRBV27	TRBJ2-3	.	TGTGCCAGCAGTGTTCGGGCCCCTAGCACAGATACGCAGTATTTT	CASSVRAPSTDTQYF
few	TRBV7-2	TRBJ2-7	TRBD2	TGTGCCAGCAGCTTTATAGCGGGGGACTACGAGCAGTACTTC	CASSFIAGDYEQYF
few	TRBV18	TRBJ1-5	.	TGTGCCAGCTCACCACCAGGCACAAATCAGCCCCAGCATTTT	CASSPPGTNQPQHF
few	TRBV5-1	TRBJ2-5	.	TGCGCCAGCAGCTTAGGGGGGCTTGAAGAGACCCAGTACTTC	CASSLGGLEETQYF
many	TRBV6-5	TRBJ1-3	.	TGTGCCAGCAAGTCCGAAGGAGGAAACACCATATATTTT	CASKSEGGNTIYF
few	TRBV20-1	TRBJ1-2	.	TGCAGTGCTGAGACCGGGACACTCTATGGCTACACCTTC	CSAETGTLYGYTF
many	TRBV27	TRBJ2-1	TRBD2	TGTGCCAGCAGTTCGGGACTAGCGAATGAGCAGTTCTTC	CASSSGLANEQFF
.	TRBV4-2	TRBJ2-7	.	TGTGCCAGCAGCCAAGATTCGAACAGGTCCTACGAGCAGTACTTC	CASSQDSNRSYEQYF
few	TRBV3-1	TRBJ1-3	.	TGTGCCAGCAGCCTGGAGGGAAACACCATATATTTT	CASSLEGNTIYF
many	TRBV29-1	TRBJ2-7	TRBD1	TGCAGCGTTGAAGACCTAGGGTACAGGGGGTCGTACGAGCAGTACTTC	CSVEDLGYRGSYEQYF
many	TRBV12-3/TRBV12-4	TRBJ1-1	.	TGTGCCAGCAGCCAATTGGAGGGGATGGAGGCTTTCTTT	CASSQLEGMEAFF
many	TRBV9	TRBJ2-7	TRBD1	TGTGCCAGCAGCATCGCTGGGACAGCCGGATACGAGCAGTACTTC	CASSIAGTAGYEQYF
many	TRBV5-5	TRBJ2-2	.	TGTGCCAGCAACCGAATTGGCCGGGAAGTTACCGGGGAGCTGTTTTTT	CASNRIGREVTGELFF
many	TRBV7-9	TRBJ2-7	.	TGTGCCAGCAGCTTCCCTATATACCCATCCCCTTACGAGCAGTACTTC	CASSFPIYPSPYEQYF
.	TRBV7-3	TRBJ2-1	TRBD2	TGTGCCAGCAGCTCGTCGAGACTAGCGGTTAGCTCCTACAATGAGCAGTTCTTC	CASSSSRLAVSSYNEQFF
.	TRBV12-3/TRBV12-4	TRBJ1-3	.	TGTGCCAGCGGACCAGGTTACACCATATATTTT	CASGPGYTIYF
many	TRBV29-1	TRBJ1-2	.	TGCAGCGTTGAAGATCGGGGGCGGTGGTATGGCTACACCTTC	CSVEDRGRWYGYTF
.	TRBV6-2/TRBV6-3	TRBJ2-5	TRBD1	TGTGCCACCGCTGATACAGGGGGTCAAGAGACCCAGTACTTC	CATADTGGQETQYF
.	TRBV5-1	TRBJ2-3	.	TGCGCCAGCAGCTTGGACCAGGCCACGGATACGCAGTATTTT	CASSLDQATDTQYF